This T cell receptor beta chain is drawn from a study of blood T cells in healthy people across ages. Study-wide findings and caveats: In these data, TCR beta diversity tracked strongly with naive T cell percentage.

Primed by a sample-barcoded 5' primer and a J-beta primer mix, a second PCR proceeded for about 7 to 11 cycles. TCRdb used MiXCR to reprocess the 5' RACE reads, holding one entry per CDR3 protein. Of over 1,300,000 distinct CDR3 sequences listed, roughly 59% were seen once; the top ten hold more than 6%. Germline CDR1 is MNHEY and CDR2 is SVGAGI. This CDR3 has 12 amino acids. V lost 5 bases and J 7 bases, leaving 6 bases between the germline ends. This clonotype was seen just once. Its antigen remains unknown. The source is a man aged 18 to 30 in good health. The sample taken for sequencing was blood. J is TRBJ1-6 and V is TRBV6-5; D is unresolved. In DNA, the CDR3 is TGTGCCAGCAGTAAGGTGAATTCACCCCTCCACTTT. It yields the protein CASSKVNSPLHF.